This TCR beta chain was sequenced during a study of T cells after yellow fever vaccination. Study-wide findings and caveats: Faster peaking, at day 5 versus 15, marked a secondary response that was weaker. Any FACS-sorted repertoire could hold abundant clonotypes that contaminate it from the bulk population.

From the 5' RACE reads, TCRdb called clonotypes with MiXCR, one entry per CDR3 protein. The sample shows 400,000 to 450,000 distinct CDR3 sequences, around 20% of them seen only once. Notes on this clonotype: Its antigen is unidentified.

The germline CDR1 and CDR2 sequences are SGHRS and YFSETQ. This CDR3 is built from 14 residues. The J segment lost 6 bases and the V segment lost 4 bases, leaving 3 bases of the junction unmatched. The TCR was taken from a man between 18 and 29 years old who received the YFV17D yellow fever vaccine. The sample in question was PBMCs, obtained before the yellow fever booster vaccination. The V gene is TRBV5-1, the J gene TRBJ2-1, with 11 nucleotides matching TRBD1. For the CDR3, the DNA is TGCGCCAGCAGCCGGGACAGGGGGACCAATGAGCAGTTCTTC. Protein sequence: CASSRDRGTNEQFF.